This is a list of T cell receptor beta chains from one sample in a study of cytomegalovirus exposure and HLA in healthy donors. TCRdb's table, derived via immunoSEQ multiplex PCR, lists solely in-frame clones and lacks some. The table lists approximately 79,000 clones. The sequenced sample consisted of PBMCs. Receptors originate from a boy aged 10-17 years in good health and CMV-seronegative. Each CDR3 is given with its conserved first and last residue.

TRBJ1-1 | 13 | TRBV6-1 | CASSYRDRGSAFF
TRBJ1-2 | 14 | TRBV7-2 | CASSPRTAWRGYTF
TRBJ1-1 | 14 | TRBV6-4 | CASRDRAGGNEAFF
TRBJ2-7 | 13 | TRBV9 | CASSLAGAGEQYF
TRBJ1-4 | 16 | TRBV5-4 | CASSLDTKPTNEKLFF
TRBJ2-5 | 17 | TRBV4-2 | CASSPMTSGGVVETQYF
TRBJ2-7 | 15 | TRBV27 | CASSPSPRQDYEQYF
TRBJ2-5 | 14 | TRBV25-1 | CASSEQIGEETQYF
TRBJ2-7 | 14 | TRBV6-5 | CASSYGESSYEQYF
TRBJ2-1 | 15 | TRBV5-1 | CASSLSRMSVDEQFF
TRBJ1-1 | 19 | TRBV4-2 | CASSQESPRDRVMNTEAFF
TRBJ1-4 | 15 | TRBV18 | CASSHRDRVNEKLFF
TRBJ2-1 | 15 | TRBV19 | CASSLVDNHYNEQFF
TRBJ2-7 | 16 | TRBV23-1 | CASSQSDRDTAYEQYF
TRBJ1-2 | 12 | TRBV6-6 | CASSYSPGGGSF
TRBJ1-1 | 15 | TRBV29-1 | CSVVGRGRPNTEAFF